This TCR beta chain was documented in a study of beta chain features in type 1 diabetes. This clone was seen more than once but under ten times. Its antigen is not known. Points from the study as a whole: In the patient group, naive, central memory and Treg TCRB repertoires seemed more alike than in the healthy donor group.

Trimming pared 2 bases from V and 2 bases from J, leaving 21 bases between. The CDR3 loop spans 18 amino acids. The germline V gene encodes CDR1 LGHNA and CDR2 YNFKEQ. The study reverse transcribed the entire isolated RNA, so it sequenced expressed TCRB transcripts. Approximately 3.9 million reads per sample were averaged for naive, central memory and regulatory samples. Sequencing used immunoSEQ multiplex PCR; TCRdb keeps in-frame clones, though not all of them. Of roughly 500,000 clones listed, around 10% were seen once; the top ten hold approximately 0.045%. The sample comprised naive CD4+ T cells from blood. The receptor was isolated from a woman under 30 in good health. The chain joins TRBV4-2 to TRBJ2-5; the D gene could be TRBD1 or TRBD2 (5 bases each). CDR3 sequence (DNA): TGTGCCAGCAGCCAACTCTCCGGGGCCCGGCGAGGGCAAGAGACCCAGTACTTC. This sequence encodes CASSQLSGARRGQETQYF.